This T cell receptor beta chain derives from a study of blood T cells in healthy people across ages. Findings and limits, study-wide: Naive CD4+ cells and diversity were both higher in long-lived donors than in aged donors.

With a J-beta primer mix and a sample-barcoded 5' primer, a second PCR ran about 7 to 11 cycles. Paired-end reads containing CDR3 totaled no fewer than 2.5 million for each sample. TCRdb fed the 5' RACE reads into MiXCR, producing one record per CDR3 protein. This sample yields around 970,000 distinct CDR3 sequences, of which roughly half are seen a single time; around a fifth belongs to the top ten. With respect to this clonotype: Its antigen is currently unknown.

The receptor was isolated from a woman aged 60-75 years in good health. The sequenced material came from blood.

CDR3 residues: CASSQGGGQSNEQYF. The DNA of the CDR3 is TGTGCCAGCAGCCAAGGTGGGGGACAAAGCAACGAGCAGTACTTC. The V gene is TRBV14, the J gene TRBJ2-7; D is possibly TRBD1 (6 bases). Trimming cost V 1 base and J 5 bases, with 15 bases left between them. The CDR3 contains 15 residues. The germline V gene has CDR1 SGHDN and CDR2 FVKESK. Variable domain in full (rest from reference TRBV14 and TRBJ2-7): EAGVTQFPSHSVIEKGQTVTLRCDPISGHDNLYWYRRVMGKEIKFLLHFVKESKQDESGMPNNRFLAERTGGTYSTLKVQPAELEDSGVYFCASSQGGGQSNEQYFGPGTRLTVT.